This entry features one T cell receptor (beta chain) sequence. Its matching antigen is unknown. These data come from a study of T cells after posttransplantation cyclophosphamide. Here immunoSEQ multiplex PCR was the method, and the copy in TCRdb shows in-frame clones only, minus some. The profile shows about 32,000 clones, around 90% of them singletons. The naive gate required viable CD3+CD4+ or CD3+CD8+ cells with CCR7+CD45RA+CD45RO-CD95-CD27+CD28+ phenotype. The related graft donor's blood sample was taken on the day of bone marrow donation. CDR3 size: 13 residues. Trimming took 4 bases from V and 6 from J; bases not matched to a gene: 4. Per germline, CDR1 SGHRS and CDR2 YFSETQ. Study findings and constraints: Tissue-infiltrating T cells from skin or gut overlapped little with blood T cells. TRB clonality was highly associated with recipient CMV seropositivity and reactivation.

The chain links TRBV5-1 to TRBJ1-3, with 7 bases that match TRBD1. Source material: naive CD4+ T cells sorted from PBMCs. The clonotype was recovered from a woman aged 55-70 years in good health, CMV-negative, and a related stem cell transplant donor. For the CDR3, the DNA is TGCGCCAGCAGCCAACAGGGGCAAAACACCATATATTTT. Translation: CASSQQGQNTIYF.